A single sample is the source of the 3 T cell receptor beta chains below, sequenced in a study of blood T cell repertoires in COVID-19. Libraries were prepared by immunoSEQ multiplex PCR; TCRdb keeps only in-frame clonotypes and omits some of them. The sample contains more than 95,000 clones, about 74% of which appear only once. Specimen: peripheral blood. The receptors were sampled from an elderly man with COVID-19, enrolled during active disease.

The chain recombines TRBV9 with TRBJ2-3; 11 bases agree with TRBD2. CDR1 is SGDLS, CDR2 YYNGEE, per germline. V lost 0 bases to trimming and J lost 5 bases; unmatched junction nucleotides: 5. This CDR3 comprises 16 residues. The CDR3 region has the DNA TGTGCCAGCAGCGTAGCTACTAGCGGGAGTCAAGATACGCAGTATTTT. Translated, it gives CASSVATSGSQDTQYF.

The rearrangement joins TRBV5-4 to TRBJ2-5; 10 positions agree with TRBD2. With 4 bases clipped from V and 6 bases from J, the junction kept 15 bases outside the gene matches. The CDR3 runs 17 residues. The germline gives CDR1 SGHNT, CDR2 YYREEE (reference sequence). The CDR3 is CASSPGGSGRRDKTQYF. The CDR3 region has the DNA TGTGCCAGCAGCCCCGGTGGTAGCGGGAGGCGGGATAAGACCCAGTACTTC.

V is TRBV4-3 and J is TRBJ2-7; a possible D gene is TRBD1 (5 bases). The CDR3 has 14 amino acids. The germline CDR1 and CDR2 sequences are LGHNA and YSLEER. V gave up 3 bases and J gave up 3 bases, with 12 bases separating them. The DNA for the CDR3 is TGCGCCAGCAGCCACCTAGGACACGACTACGAGCAGTACTTC. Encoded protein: CASSHLGHDYEQYF.